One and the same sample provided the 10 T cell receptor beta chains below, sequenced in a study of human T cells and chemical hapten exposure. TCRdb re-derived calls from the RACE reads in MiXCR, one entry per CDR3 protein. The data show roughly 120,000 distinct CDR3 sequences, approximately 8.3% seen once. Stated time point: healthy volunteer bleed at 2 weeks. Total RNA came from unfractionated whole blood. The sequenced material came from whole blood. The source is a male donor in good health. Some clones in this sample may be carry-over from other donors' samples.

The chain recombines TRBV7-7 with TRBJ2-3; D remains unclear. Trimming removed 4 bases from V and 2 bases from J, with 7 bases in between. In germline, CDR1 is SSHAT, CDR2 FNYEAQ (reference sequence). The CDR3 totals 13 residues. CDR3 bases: TGTGCCAGCAGCTCGACCCTCACAGATACGCAGTATTTT. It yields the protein CASSSTLTDTQYF.

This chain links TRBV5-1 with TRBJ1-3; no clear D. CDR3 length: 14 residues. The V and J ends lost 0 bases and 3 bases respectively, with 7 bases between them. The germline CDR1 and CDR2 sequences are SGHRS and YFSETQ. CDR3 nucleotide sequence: TGCGCCAGCAGCTTGGCTGGGATTGGAAACACCATATATTTT. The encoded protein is CASSLAGIGNTIYF.

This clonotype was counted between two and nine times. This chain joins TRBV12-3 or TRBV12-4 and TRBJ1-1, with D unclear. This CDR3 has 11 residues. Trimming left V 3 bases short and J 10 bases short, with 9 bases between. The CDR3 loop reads CASSFGRRAFF. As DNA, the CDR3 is TGTGCCAGCAGTTTTGGTCGAAGAGCTTTCTTT.

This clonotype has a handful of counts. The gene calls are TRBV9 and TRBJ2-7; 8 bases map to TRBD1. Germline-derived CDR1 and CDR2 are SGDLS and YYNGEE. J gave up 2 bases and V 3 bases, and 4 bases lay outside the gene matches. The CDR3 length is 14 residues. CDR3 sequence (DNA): TGTGCCAGCAGCGCTCGGGACAGGACCTACGAGCAGTACTTC. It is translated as CASSARDRTYEQYF.

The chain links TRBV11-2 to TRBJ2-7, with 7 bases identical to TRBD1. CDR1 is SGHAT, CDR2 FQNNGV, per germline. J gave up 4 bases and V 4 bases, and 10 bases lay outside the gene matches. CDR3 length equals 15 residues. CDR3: CASSSGQISIYEQYF. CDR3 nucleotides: TGTGCCAGCAGCTCGGGACAGATTTCGATTTACGAGCAGTACTTC.

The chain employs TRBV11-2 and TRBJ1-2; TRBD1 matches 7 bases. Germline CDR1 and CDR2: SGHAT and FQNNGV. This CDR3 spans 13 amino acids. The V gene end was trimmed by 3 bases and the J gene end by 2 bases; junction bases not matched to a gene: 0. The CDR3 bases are TGTGCCAGCAGCTTGGACAGGAACTATGGCTACACCTTC. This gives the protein CASSLDRNYGYTF.

CDR3 sequence reads: CASSQDAAVRGAKNIQYF. The CDR3 DNA reads as TGTGCCAGCAGCCAAGATGCGGCGGTTAGAGGGGCCAAAAACATTCAGTACTTC. The gene calls are TRBV14 and TRBJ2-4; possible D gene TRBD2, 5 bases. Trimming pared 0 bases from V and 1 base from J, leaving 16 bases between. The CDR3 consists of 18 residues. Germline assignment: CDR1 SGHDN and CDR2 FVKESK.

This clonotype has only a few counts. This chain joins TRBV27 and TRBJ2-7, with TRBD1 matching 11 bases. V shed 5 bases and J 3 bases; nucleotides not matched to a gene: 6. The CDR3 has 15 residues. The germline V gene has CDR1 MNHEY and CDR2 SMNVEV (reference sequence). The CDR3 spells CASSPRDRGDYEQYF. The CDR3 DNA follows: TGTGCCAGCAGTCCTAGGGACAGGGGGGACTACGAGCAGTACTTC.

CDR3 sequence: CASSYSNTGELFF. The CDR3 DNA is TGTGCCAGCAGTTATTCCAACACCGGGGAGCTGTTTTTT. The chain joins TRBV27 to TRBJ2-2; no clear D. With 4 bases removed from V and 2 bases from J, the gap between germline ends came to 5 bases. This CDR3 has 13 amino acids. In germline, CDR1 is MNHEY, CDR2 SMNVEV (reference sequence).

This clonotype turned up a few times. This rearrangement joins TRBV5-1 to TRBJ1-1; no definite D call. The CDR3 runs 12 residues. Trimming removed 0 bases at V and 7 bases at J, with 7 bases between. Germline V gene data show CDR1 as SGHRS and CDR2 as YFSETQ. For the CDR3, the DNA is TGCGCCAGCAGCTTGGCGGGGAGTGAAGCTTTCTTT. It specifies CASSLAGSEAFF.